This section outlines one T cell receptor beta chain sequence together with its context. Its target is unknown. TCRdb called the reads again in MiXCR, with one record for every CDR3 protein. The sample contains approximately 730,000 distinct CDR3 sequences, under 35% of which appear only once. The data derive from a study of T cell repertoires in cytomegalovirus infection. Overall study: CMV infection and matching HLA type were both indicated by public TCR beta signatures. Findings and caveats of the study: What dominated the ex vivo response were HLA-C-restricted CMV-specific TCR beta clonotypes. Totalled public TCR beta family frequency picked out people who carried CMV plus the relevant HLA.

This CDR3 is built from 14 residues. Trimming pared 4 bases from V and 1 base from J, leaving 11 bases between. Germline CDR1 SGHKS, CDR2 YYEKEE (reference sequence). This TCR came from a human donor in good health (CMV status not recorded). Some clones in this sample may be carry-over from other donors' samples. The chain joins TRBV5-5 to TRBJ1-1, with D unresolved. Here the sequenced sample was cultured CD8+ T cells from PBMCs, taken from culture after CMV antigen stimulation. The chain's CDR3 is CASSPWRTNTEAFF. The CDR3 bases are TGTGCCAGCAGCCCTTGGAGAACGAACACTGAAGCTTTCTTT.